Listed below are T cell receptor beta chains from one sample, sequenced in a study of shared clonotypes between healthy human individuals. Clones were read by immunoSEQ multiplex PCR, and TCRdb kept only the in-frame ones, dropping some. The data contain about 2.4 million clones, 93% of them singletons. The source material was naive CD4+ T cells from PBMCs. These receptors all come from a man younger than 35 in good health. Some clones in this sample may be carry-over from other donors' samples. The CDR3 runs from the conserved cysteine through the conserved F or W. D genes are given only for firm matches. Size values are once, few and many counts, or a class for expanded clones, and some rows have none.

J gene	V gene	clone size	D gene	CDR3 DNA	CDR3 protein
TRBJ2-7	TRBV6-1	-	TRBD1	TGTGCCAGCAGAAGACCGGGACAGCTTACCTACGAGCAGTACTTC	CASRRPGQLTYEQYF
TRBJ1-1	TRBV20-1	-	-	TGCAGTGCAGAAGGGGGCACTGAAGCTTTCTTT	CSAEGGTEAFF
TRBJ1-3	TRBV27	-	-	TGTGCCAGCAGTCGGACCCTTGTAGGGATCTCTGGAAACACCATATATTTT	CASSRTLVGISGNTIYF
TRBJ1-2	TRBV6-4	-	TRBD1	TGTGCCAGCAGCGCGGACAGGACTTCCCATGGCTACACCTTC	CASSADRTSHGYTF
TRBJ2-7	TRBV7-9	-	TRBD1	TGTGCCAGCAGGACCCGGGCAGGGGGCTCCCACGAGCAGTACTTC	CASRTRAGGSHEQYF
TRBJ2-7	TRBV28	-	-	TGTGCCAGCAGTTTATATCGGGGGAAAAACTACGAGCAGTACTTC	CASSLYRGKNYEQYF
TRBJ2-4	TRBV5-1	-	TRBD1	TGCGCCAGCAGCTTGGCGGCGACAGGGGGGTCCAAAAACATTCAGTACTTC	CASSLAATGGSKNIQYF
TRBJ2-2	TRBV11-2	-	-	TGTGCCAGCAGCTTGGGACCGACAGTAACCGGGGAGCTGTTTTTT	CASSLGPTVTGELFF
TRBJ2-5	TRBV15	-	-	TGTGCCACCAGCAACCCCTGGGGGGGGCAGGAGACCCAGTACTTC	CATSNPWGGQETQYF
TRBJ2-3	TRBV21-1	-	-	TGTGCCAGGACACTAGCGGGGAGAGTTAGCACAGATACGCAGTATTTT	CARTLAGRVSTDTQYF
TRBJ2-5	TRBV6-5	-	TRBD2	TGTGCCACCAGAAGACTAGCCTTGGAAGAGACCCAGTACTTC	CATRRLALEETQYF
TRBJ2-1	TRBV19	-	-	TGTGCCAGTAGCCTCCCGCAGCGTGGCAATGAGCAGTTCTTC	CASSLPQRGNEQFF
TRBJ1-1	TRBV28	-	-	TGTGCCAGCAGTCCAAGGGGCAGGGCGAGCGCTGAAGCTTTCTTT	CASSPRGRASAEAFF
TRBJ2-7	TRBV7-3	-	-	TGTGCCAGCAGCTTAATAGCCGCGTCCTACGAGCAGTACTTC	CASSLIAASYEQYF
TRBJ2-5	TRBV29-1	-	-	TGCAGCGTTGATCGAGACAGTCAAGAGACCCAGTACTTC	CSVDRDSQETQYF
TRBJ2-2	TRBV7-3	-	TRBD2	TGTGCCAGCAGATCCGGACTAGCGGGCCCCCCCGGGGAGCTGTTTTTT	CASRSGLAGPPGELFF
TRBJ2-5	TRBV11-3	-	TRBD1	TGTGCCAGCAGCCCGGGACAGGGATCGGAAGAGACCCAGTACTTC	CASSPGQGSEETQYF
TRBJ2-3	TRBV9	-	TRBD2	TGTGCCAGCTCGGCCTTTAGCGGGACCCCAGATACGCAGTATTTT	CASSAFSGTPDTQYF
TRBJ1-5	TRBV5-1	-	-	TGCGCCAGCAGCTTGGAGGGACTAAATCAGCCCCAGCATTTT	CASSLEGLNQPQHF
TRBJ1-1	TRBV21-1	-	-	TGTGCCAGCAGCGGCCGGACTGAAGCTTTCTTT	CASSGRTEAFF
TRBJ2-1	TRBV5-1	-	-	TGCGCCAGCAGCTTGCGTCCGGCAGGGAATGAGCAGTTCTTC	CASSLRPAGNEQFF
TRBJ1-2	TRBV7-2	-	-	TGTGCCAGCAGCCCCCGGCAGGAGGGGGGCTACACCTTC	CASSPRQEGGYTF
TRBJ1-5	TRBV28	-	TRBD1	TGTGCCAGCAGGCTAGGACAGGGCGATCAGCCCCAGCATTTT	CASRLGQGDQPQHF
TRBJ1-5	TRBV19	-	TRBD1	TGTGCCAGTAGTACAACCCCCCGGACAGGGGGAAGCAATCAGCCCCAGCATTTT	CASSTTPRTGGSNQPQHF
TRBJ2-7	TRBV18	-	TRBD2	TGTGCCAGCTCACCTGGACTAGCGGGGGACGAGCAGTACTTC	CASSPGLAGDEQYF
TRBJ1-2	TRBV6-1	-	-	TGTGCCAGCAGAGCACCCCAACCCCATGGCTACACCTTC	CASRAPQPHGYTF
TRBJ2-5	TRBV27	-	-	TGTGCCAGCAGATCCCCGGCCGGGCCCCAGTACTTC	CASRSPAGPQYF
TRBJ2-2	TRBV6-1	-	TRBD2	TGTGCCAGCAAACTAGCGGGAGGGAGGACCGGGGAGCTGTTTTTT	CASKLAGGRTGELFF
TRBJ2-7	TRBV6-6	-	-	TGTGCCAGCAGTTACTCGGGGGCAGGGCTTTCCTACGAGCAGTACTTC	CASSYSGAGLSYEQYF
TRBJ1-3	TRBV9	once	-	TGTGCCAGCAGCAGGGACTTCGGAAACACCATATATTTT	CASSRDFGNTIYF
TRBJ1-2	TRBV5-6	-	TRBD1	TGTGCCAGCAGCCAACCGGGACAGCCTAACTATGGCTACACCTTC	CASSQPGQPNYGYTF
TRBJ2-7	TRBV5-4	once	TRBD1	TGTGCCAGCAGCAGTAAGACAGGGGGGGACGAGCAGTACTTC	CASSSKTGGDEQYF
TRBJ2-7	TRBV28	-	TRBD1	TGTGCCAGCGGCAGGGGGCGTTTTAGCGAGCAGTACTTC	CASGRGRFSEQYF